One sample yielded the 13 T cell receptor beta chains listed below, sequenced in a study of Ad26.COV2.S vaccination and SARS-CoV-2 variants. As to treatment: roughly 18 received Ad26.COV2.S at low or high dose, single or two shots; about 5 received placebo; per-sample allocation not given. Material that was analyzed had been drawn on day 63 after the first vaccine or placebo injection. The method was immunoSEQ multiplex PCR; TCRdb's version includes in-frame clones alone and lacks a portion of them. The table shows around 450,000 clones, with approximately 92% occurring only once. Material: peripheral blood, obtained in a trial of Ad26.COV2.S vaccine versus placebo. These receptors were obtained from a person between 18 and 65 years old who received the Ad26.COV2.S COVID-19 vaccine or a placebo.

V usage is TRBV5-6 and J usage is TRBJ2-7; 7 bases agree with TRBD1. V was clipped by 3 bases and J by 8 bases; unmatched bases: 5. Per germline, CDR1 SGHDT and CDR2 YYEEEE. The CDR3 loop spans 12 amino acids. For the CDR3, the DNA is TGTGCCAGCAGCTCCCGGGACAGCAAGCAGTACTTC. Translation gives CASSSRDSKQYF.

The CDR3 here is CASSIRWDSANTEAFF. The CDR3, as DNA: TGTGCCAGTAGTATAAGATGGGACTCAGCGAACACTGAAGCTTTCTTT. The chain couples TRBV19 to TRBJ1-1, with D maybe TRBD1 (5 bases). The CDR3 extends over 16 amino acids. Germline V gene sequence: CDR1 LNHDA, CDR2 SQIVND (reference sequence). The germline V and J ends were trimmed by 2 bases and 1 base, with 14 bases remaining between them. The whole variable domain, filled in from reference TRBV19 and TRBJ1-1, reads DGGITQSPKYLFRKEGQNVTLSCEQNLNHDAMYWYRQDPGQGLRLIYYSQIVNDFQKGDIAEGYSVSREKKESFPLTVTSAQKNPTAFYLCASSIRWDSANTEAFFGQGTRLTVV.

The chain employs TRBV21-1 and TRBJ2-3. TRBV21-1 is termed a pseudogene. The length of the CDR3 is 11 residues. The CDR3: CASSEANPQYF. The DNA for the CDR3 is TGTGCCAGCAGCGAAGCAAACCCGCAGTATTTT.

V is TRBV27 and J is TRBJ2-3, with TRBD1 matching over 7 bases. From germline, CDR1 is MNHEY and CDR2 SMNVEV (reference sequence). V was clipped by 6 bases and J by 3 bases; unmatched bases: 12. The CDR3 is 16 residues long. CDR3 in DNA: TGTGCCAGCAGGTCCGAAGGGGGCGGGTGGACAGATACGCAGTATTTT. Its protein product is CASRSEGGGWTDTQYF.

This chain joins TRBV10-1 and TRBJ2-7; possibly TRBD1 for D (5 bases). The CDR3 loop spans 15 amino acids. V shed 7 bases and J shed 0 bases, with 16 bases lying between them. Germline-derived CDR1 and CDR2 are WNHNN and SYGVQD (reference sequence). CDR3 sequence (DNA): TGCGCCAGCAAGGACCAAAGACAGTTCTCCTACGAGCAGTACGTC. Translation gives CASKDQRQFSYEQYV.

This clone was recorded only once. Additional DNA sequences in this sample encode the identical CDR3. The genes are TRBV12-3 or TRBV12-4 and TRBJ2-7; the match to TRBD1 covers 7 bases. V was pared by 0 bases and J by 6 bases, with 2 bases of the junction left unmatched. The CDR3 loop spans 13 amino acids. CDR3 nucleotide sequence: TGTGCCAGCAGTTTAGCAGGGGGCCTCGAGCAGTACTTC. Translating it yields CASSLAGGLEQYF.

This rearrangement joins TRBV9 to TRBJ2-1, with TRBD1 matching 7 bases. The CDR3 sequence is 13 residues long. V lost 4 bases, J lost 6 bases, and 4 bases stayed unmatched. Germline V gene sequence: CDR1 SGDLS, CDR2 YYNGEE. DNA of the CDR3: TGTGCCAGCAGCCCTCGACAGGGCAATGAGCAGTTCTTC. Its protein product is CASSPRQGNEQFF.

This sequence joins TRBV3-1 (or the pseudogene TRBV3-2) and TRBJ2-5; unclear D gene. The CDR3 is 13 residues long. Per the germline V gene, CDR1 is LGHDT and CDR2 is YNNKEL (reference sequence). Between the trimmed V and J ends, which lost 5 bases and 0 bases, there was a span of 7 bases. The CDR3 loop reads CASSSSYQETQYF. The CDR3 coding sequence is TGTGCCAGCAGCTCGTCGTACCAAGAGACCCAGTACTTC.

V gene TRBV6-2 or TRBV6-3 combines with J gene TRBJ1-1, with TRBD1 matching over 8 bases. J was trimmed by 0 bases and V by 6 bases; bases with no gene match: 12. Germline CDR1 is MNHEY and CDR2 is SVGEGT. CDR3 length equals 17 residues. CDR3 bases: TGTGCCAGCAGCCCAAGAACAGGGGGGGAGATGAACACTGAAGCTTTCTTT. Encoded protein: CASSPRTGGEMNTEAFF.

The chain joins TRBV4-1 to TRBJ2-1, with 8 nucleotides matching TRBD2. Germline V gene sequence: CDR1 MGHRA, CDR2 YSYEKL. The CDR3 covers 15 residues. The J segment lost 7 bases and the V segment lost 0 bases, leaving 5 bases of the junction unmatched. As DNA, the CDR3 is TGCGCCAGCAGCCAAGATCGGGAGGGCCGGAATGAGCAGTTCTTC. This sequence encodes CASSQDREGRNEQFF.

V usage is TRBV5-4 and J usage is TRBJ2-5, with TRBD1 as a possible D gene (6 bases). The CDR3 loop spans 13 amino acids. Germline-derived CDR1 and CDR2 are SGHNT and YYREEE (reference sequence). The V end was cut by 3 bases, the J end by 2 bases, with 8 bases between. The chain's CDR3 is CASSSTGQETQYF. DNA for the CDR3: TGTGCCAGCAGCTCGACAGGACAAGAGACCCAGTACTTC.

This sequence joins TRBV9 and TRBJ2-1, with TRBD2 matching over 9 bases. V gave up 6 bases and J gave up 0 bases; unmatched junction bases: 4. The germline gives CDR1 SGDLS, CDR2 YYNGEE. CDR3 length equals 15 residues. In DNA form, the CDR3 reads TGTGCCAGCACCGGACTAGCGAGCTCCTACAATGAGCAGTTCTTC. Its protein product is CASTGLASSYNEQFF.

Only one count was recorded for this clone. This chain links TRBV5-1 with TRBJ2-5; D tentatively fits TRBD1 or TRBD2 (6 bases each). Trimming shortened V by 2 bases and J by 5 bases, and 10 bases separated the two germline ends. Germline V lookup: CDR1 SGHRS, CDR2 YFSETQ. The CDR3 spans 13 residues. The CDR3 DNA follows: TGCGCCAGCAGCTTACAGGGACTGGAGACCCAGTACTTC. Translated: CASSLQGLETQYF.